This T cell receptor beta chain was documented in a study of T cells after posttransplantation cyclophosphamide. Many counts were recorded for this clone. Assay: immunoSEQ multiplex PCR; the TCRdb copy retains only in-frame clones and omits some. This sample carries more than 7,000 clones and no singletons, and 4.5% to 7% goes to the top ten. CDR3 size: 14 residues. V lost 4 bases and J lost 7; bases outside the gene matches: 7. Germline CDR1 is MNHEY and CDR2 is SMNVEV (reference sequence). Busulfan-fludarabine conditioning, marrow transplant, and cyclophosphamide on days +3 and +4 were administered.

The TCR comes from a male patient aged 30 to 40 who received an allogeneic stem cell transplant from an unrelated donor, was CMV-positive, and had acute and chronic GVHD. Part of the T cells may come from the graft donor. The starting material was PBMCs, obtained after an allogeneic stem cell transplant with post-transplant cyclophosphamide. The V call is TRBV27, the J call TRBJ1-2, with 9 nucleotides matching TRBD1. CDR3 loop: CASSSRQGVGGYTF. CDR3 bases: TGTGCCAGCAGTTCCCGACAGGGGGTAGGTGGCTACACCTTC.